These 32 T cell receptor beta chains share one sample of origin, sequenced in a study of a mutant IDH1 vaccine in newly diagnosed glioma. Using immunoSEQ multiplex PCR, the repertoire was profiled, and TCRdb retains in-frame clones only, with some absent. The table includes tens of thousands of clones, 65% to 85% detected once. Their cognate antigens are unknown. The time point here: week 11, during vaccination. Doses of 300 ug of mutant IDH1 20-mer peptide were given with topical imiquimod. Sequencing used PBMCs, obtained from a glioma patient whose treatment included an IDH1 peptide vaccine. These receptor sequences come from a man aged 40-55 years with glioma.

This clone appeared a few times. The chain has TRBV6-5 and TRBJ1-4; a possible D gene is TRBD1 (5 bases). The germline CDR1 and CDR2 sequences are MNHEY and SVGAGI. The CDR3 has 14 amino acids. The germline V and J ends were trimmed by 11 bases and 8 bases, with 21 bases remaining between them. This CDR3 is CASKESGLGEKLFF. The CDR3 nucleotides are TGTGCCTCCAAGGAGTCGGGGCTGGGAGAAAAACTGTTTTTT.

The CDR3 here is CASSLEPTDTDTQYF. For the CDR3, the DNA is TGCGCCAGCAGCTTGGAACCCACAGACACAGATACGCAGTATTTT. The chain recombines TRBV5-1 with TRBJ2-3; D call uncertain. Germline V gene sequence: CDR1 SGHRS, CDR2 YFSETQ. The CDR3 consists of 15 residues. V was trimmed by 0 bases and J by 2 bases, leaving 10 bases between them.

The genes are TRBV5-1 and TRBJ2-5; D unresolved. Germline V gene sequence: CDR1 SGHRS, CDR2 YFSETQ. The CDR3 consists of 12 residues. The germline V and J ends were trimmed by 0 bases and 5 bases, with 5 bases remaining between them. CDR3 residues: CASSLVRETQYF. The DNA for the CDR3 is TGCGCCAGCAGCTTGGTTCGGGAGACCCAGTACTTC.

The J gene is TRBJ1-2, the V gene TRBV9; TRBD1 might be the D (6 bases). V was shortened by 1 base and J by 2 bases, with 6 bases between the two germline ends. CDR3 length: 13 residues. The germline V gene has CDR1 SGDLS and CDR2 YYNGEE. CDR3 bases: TGTGCCAGCAGCGTAACAGGGAACTATGGCTACACCTTC. Translated: CASSVTGNYGYTF.

The chain has TRBV27 and TRBJ1-4, with 9 bases matching TRBD1. Trimming at V came to 2 bases and at J to 5 bases, leaving 6 bases not matched to a gene. Germline CDR1 and CDR2: MNHEY and SMNVEV (reference sequence). CDR3 length equals 16 residues. The CDR3 loop reads CASSLGTGMKNEKLFF. The CDR3 DNA is TGTGCCAGCAGTTTAGGGACAGGGATGAAAAATGAAAAACTGTTTTTT. The variable domain in full, completed from reference TRBV27 and TRBJ1-4, reads EAQVTQNPRYLITVTGKKLTVTCSQNMNHEYMSWYRQDPGLGLRQIYYSMNVEVTDKGDVPEGYKVSRKEKRNFPLILESPSPNQTSLYFCASSLGTGMKNEKLFFGSGTQLSVL.

This clone has a single count. The gene calls are TRBV4-1 and TRBJ2-5; 10 positions match TRBD1. This CDR3 is 16 amino acids long. V shed 2 bases, J shed 5 bases, and the junction held 8 bases outside the gene matches. Germline CDR1 MGHRA, CDR2 YSYEKL. CDR3 coding DNA: TGCGCCAGCAGCCAATCTCCGGGACAGGGGTGGGAGACCCAGTACTTC. Protein sequence: CASSQSPGQGWETQYF.

This clone was detected once. The genes are TRBV7-8 and TRBJ1-4; 7 bases fit TRBD1. Per the germline V gene, CDR1 is SGHVS and CDR2 is FQNEAQ. Unmatched junction bases numbered 9, after V lost 3 bases and J lost 5 bases. CDR3 length equals 16 residues. CDR3 protein: CASSLGPGQLNEKLFF. The CDR3 bases are TGTGCCAGCAGCTTGGGACCGGGACAGCTAAATGAAAAACTGTTTTTT.

The genes are TRBV7-2 and TRBJ2-3; a weak D match, TRBD1 (6 bases). The V end was cut by 5 bases, the J end by 10 bases, with 16 bases between. The CDR3 spans 13 residues. CDR1 is SGHTA and CDR2 is FQGNSA in the germline V gene. DNA for the CDR3: TGTGCCAGCAGCGAAATAGAGGGGGATTCGCAGTATTTT. Its translation: CASSEIEGDSQYF.

The V gene is TRBV4-2, the J gene TRBJ2-1, with D possibly TRBD1 on 5 matching bases. The germline gives CDR1 LGHNA, CDR2 YNFKEQ. Between the trimmed V and J ends, which lost 0 bases and 0 bases, there was a span of 15 bases. CDR3 size: 18 residues. CDR3 sequence: CASSQDRGGASSYNEQFF. The CDR3, as DNA: TGTGCCAGCAGCCAAGATAGGGGTGGGGCTAGCTCCTACAATGAGCAGTTCTTC.

The V call is TRBV5-4, the J call TRBJ2-3, with D perhaps TRBD1 (6 bases). The germline V gene encodes CDR1 SGHNT and CDR2 YYREEE (reference sequence). This CDR3 comprises 16 residues. V was pared by 3 bases and J by 6 bases, with 20 bases between. CDR3 sequence reads: CASSYTGLVKGDTQYF. The CDR3 coding sequence is TGTGCCAGCAGCTATACAGGGCTCGTGAAGGGGGATACGCAGTATTTT.

The chain links TRBV7-2 to TRBJ2-1, with 8 bases aligning to TRBD2. The ends lost 5 bases at V and 6 bases at J; junction bases unmatched: 18. Germline V CDR1 and CDR2: SGHTA, FQGNSA. The CDR3 consists of 18 residues. The CDR3 here is CASSLHTPSGTRGNEQFF. The CDR3 DNA sequence: TGTGCCAGCAGCCTCCATACCCCATCCGGGACTAGAGGCAATGAGCAGTTCTTC.

The gene calls are TRBV5-6 and TRBJ2-7; D may be TRBD2 (5 bases). Germline V lookup: CDR1 SGHDT, CDR2 YYEEEE. V was trimmed by 5 bases and J by 7 bases, leaving 10 bases between them. This CDR3 region has 11 residues. CDR3 sequence: CASSSTREQYF. The CDR3 DNA reads TGTGCCAGCAGTTCTACTAGGGAGCAGTACTTC.

The chain carries TRBV13 and TRBJ1-5; D might be TRBD1 (5 bases). This CDR3 has 14 amino acids. The V end lost 0 bases, the J end lost 7 bases, and 10 bases lay between the germline ends. Per germline, CDR1 PRHDT and CDR2 FYEKMQ (reference sequence). This chain's CDR3 is CASSLGRWGQPQHF. DNA of the CDR3: TGTGCCAGCAGCTTAGGACGGTGGGGGCAGCCCCAGCATTTT.

This chain uses TRBV9 with TRBJ1-3; TRBD1 matches at 9 bases. This CDR3 has 15 amino acids. The ends lost 0 bases at V and 7 bases at J; junction bases unmatched: 5. Germline CDR1 SGDLS, CDR2 YYNGEE. The CDR3 reads CASSVGGQGRNTIYF. The DNA for the CDR3 is TGTGCCAGCAGCGTAGGTGGACAGGGGAGGAACACCATATATTTT.

The chain uses TRBV5-1 and TRBJ2-7; 7 bases align to TRBD1. Germline lookup yields CDR1 SGHRS and CDR2 YFSETQ. Trimming removed 5 bases from V and 6 bases from J; junction bases left unmatched: 5. The CDR3 covers 12 residues. DNA of the CDR3: TGCGCCAGCAGATCCGGGACAGTCGAGCAGTACTTC. Encoded protein: CASRSGTVEQYF.

This sequence joins TRBV7-7 and TRBJ2-2, with D hard to call. Trimming cost V 4 bases and J 6 bases, with 12 bases left between them. CDR1 is SSHAT, CDR2 FNYEAQ, per germline (reference sequence). This CDR3 contains 14 residues. This CDR3 reads CASSSQGFAGELFF. Written as DNA, the CDR3 is TGTGCCAGCAGCTCTCAAGGGTTCGCCGGGGAGCTGTTTTTT. Together with reference TRBV7-7 and TRBJ2-2, the CDR3 gives the full variable domain: GAGVSQSPRYKVTKRGQDVTLRCDPISSHATLYWYQQALGQGPEFLTYFNYEAQPDKSGLPSDRFSAERPEGSISTLTIQRTEQRDSAMYRCASSSQGFAGELFFGEGSRLTVL.

This chain uses TRBV9 with TRBJ2-5; perhaps TRBD2 as D (5 bases). From germline, CDR1 is SGDLS and CDR2 YYNGEE. V lost 2 bases to trimming and J lost 3 bases, with 11 bases between them. The CDR3 totals 14 residues. Here the CDR3 reads CASSVSVGKETQYF. As DNA, the CDR3 is TGTGCCAGCAGCGTGAGTGTCGGGAAAGAGACCCAGTACTTC.

A few counts support this clone. V and J are TRBV2 and TRBJ2-3; 9 bases map to TRBD2. CDR1 is SNHLY, CDR2 FYNNEI, per germline. The CDR3 contains 15 residues. The ends lost 1 base at V and 7 bases at J; junction bases unmatched: 6. DNA of the CDR3: TGTGCCAGCAGTGAAGTAGCGGGAGTTAGGTATACGCAGTATTTT. The encoded protein is CASSEVAGVRYTQYF.

This clone appeared a single time. The chain has TRBV5-1 and TRBJ1-2; a weak D match, TRBD1 (5 bases). Germline CDR1 and CDR2: SGHRS and YFSETQ. The CDR3 is 13 residues long. Trimming left V 1 base short and J 4 bases short, with 8 bases between. This chain's CDR3 is CASSLMDTYGYTF. In nucleotides, the CDR3 is TGCGCCAGCAGCTTGATGGACACCTATGGCTACACCTTC.

The chain employs TRBV9 and TRBJ2-1; a weak D match, TRBD1 (6 bases). The CDR3 is made up of 15 amino acids. Trimming cost V 3 bases and J 5 bases, with 15 bases left between them. Germline V gives CDR1 SGDLS, CDR2 YYNGEE. The CDR3 DNA sequence: TGTGCCAGCAGCGGGGGACAACGGCAGGACAATGAGCAGTTCTTC. Protein sequence: CASSGGQRQDNEQFF.

The rearrangement uses TRBV11-3 and TRBJ2-3, with 11 bases that match TRBD2. Losses at the gene ends were 5 bases for V and 2 bases for J; bases not matched to a gene: 6. The CDR3 runs 16 residues. CDR1 is SGHNT and CDR2 is YENEEA in the germline V gene. Written as DNA, the CDR3 is TGTGCCAGCAGCCAAGGACTAGCGGGCCCCACAGATACGCAGTATTTT. Translation: CASSQGLAGPTDTQYF.

The chain is built from TRBV4-2 and TRBJ2-7, with 9 bases that match TRBD1. Unmatched junction bases numbered 6, after V lost 5 bases and J lost 4 bases. This CDR3 has 14 residues. Germline V CDR1 and CDR2: LGHNA, YNFKEQ. The CDR3 is CASSRDRDFYEQYF. In DNA form, the CDR3 reads TGTGCCAGCAGCAGGGACAGGGATTTTTACGAGCAGTACTTC.

The J gene is TRBJ2-3, the V gene TRBV2, with TRBD2 matching 10 bases. The CDR3 covers 16 residues. The trim removed 4 bases at V and 3 bases at J, leaving 7 bases unmatched. CDR1 and CDR2 from the germline V gene are SNHLY and FYNNEI. This CDR3 reads CASSALLAGRTDTQYF. For the CDR3, the DNA is TGTGCCAGCAGTGCCCTACTAGCGGGGAGGACAGATACGCAGTATTTT.

V usage is TRBV28 and J usage is TRBJ2-7, with unresolved D. V was clipped by 3 bases and J by 3 bases, with 12 bases between them. Germline-derived CDR1 and CDR2 are MDHEN and SYDVKM. The CDR3 is 14 amino acids. CDR3 protein: CASSFPRVSYEQYF. Written as DNA, the CDR3 is TGTGCCAGCAGTTTCCCCCGGGTGAGCTACGAGCAGTACTTC.

V is TRBV28 and J is TRBJ2-7; 7 bases map to TRBD2. The length of the CDR3 is 16 residues. The V gene's germline CDR1 is MDHEN and CDR2 SYDVKM. Trimming at V came to 8 bases and at J to 0 bases, leaving 13 bases not matched to a gene. CDR3 region: CASSSWGASGSYEQYF. The CDR3 DNA is TGTGCCAGCTCCTCTTGGGGAGCTAGCGGCTCCTACGAGCAGTACTTC.

The chain combines TRBV2 with TRBJ2-7; D uncertain. The CDR3 totals 12 residues. Germline CDR1 reads SNHLY; CDR2 reads FYNNEI. The V end lost 2 bases, the J end lost 2 bases, and 4 bases lay between the germline ends. CDR3 region: CASSERPYEQYF. DNA for the CDR3: TGTGCCAGCAGTGAAAGACCCTACGAGCAGTACTTC.

The chain couples TRBV18 to TRBJ2-4; D is unclear. CDR1 is KGHSH and CDR2 is LQKENI in the germline V gene. The CDR3 is made up of 15 amino acids. V gave up 0 bases and J gave up 4 bases, with 10 bases separating them. The CDR3 sequence is CASSPPSDQKNIQYF. The CDR3 nucleotides are TGTGCCAGCTCACCACCATCGGACCAGAAAAACATTCAGTACTTC.

This chain uses TRBV5-6 with TRBJ2-7, with TRBD1 as a possible D gene (5 bases). CDR1 and CDR2 from the germline V gene are SGHDT and YYEEEE. This CDR3 contains 14 residues. V dropped 2 bases and J dropped 1 base, with 10 bases sitting between them. The chain's CDR3 is CASSFRQGSYEQYF. CDR3 DNA sequence: TGTGCCAGCAGCTTCAGGCAGGGATCCTACGAGCAGTACTTC.

The chain employs TRBV29-1 and TRBJ1-4; no firm D call. The CDR3 length is 12 residues. The germline V gene has CDR1 SQVTM and CDR2 ANQGSEA. V lost 4 bases, J lost 7 bases, and 10 bases lay in between. For the CDR3, the DNA is TGCAGCGTTGGTTACTGGGGTGAAAAACTGTTTTTT. Amino acid sequence: CSVGYWGEKLFF.

The chain is built from TRBV21-1 and TRBJ2-1; the table's D call, TRBD2, was not checked against the DNA. TRBV21-1 constitutes a pseudogene. This CDR3 is 16 amino acids long. CDR3 nucleotide sequence: TGTGCCAGCAGCAAATCCCCTAGCGGGAGGGCCTATGAGCAGTTCTTC. Protein: CASSKSPSGRAYEQFF.

The rearrangement links TRBV7-3 to TRBJ2-7; D not certain. V dropped 4 bases and J dropped 0 bases, with 13 bases sitting between them. The CDR3 covers 15 residues. CDR1 and CDR2 (germline): SGHTA, FQGTGA. CDR3 coding DNA: TGTGCCAGCAGCTCTGTTGGATTCCCCTCCTACGAGCAGTACTTC. Amino acid sequence: CASSSVGFPSYEQYF.

CDR3 protein: CASSSDTSGANVLTF. CDR3 DNA: TGCGCCAGTTCTAGCGATACTTCTGGGGCCAACGTCCTGACTTTC. The V gene is TRBV5-1, the J gene TRBJ2-6, with D maybe TRBD2 (6 bases). This CDR3 spans 15 amino acids. V lost 8 bases, J lost 1 base, and 13 bases lay in between. Germline loops: CDR1 SGHRS, CDR2 YFSETQ.